Presented here are 5 T cell receptor beta chains from one specimen sequenced in a study of Graves' ophthalmopathy and Graves' hyperthyroidism. Amplification of the TCR beta CDR3 regions used RNA transcripts (as template). RT-PCR was first run with HTBI primers, then multiplex PCR in a second round. Via MiXCR, TCRdb re-called the multiplex PCR reads, giving one row per CDR3 protein. Seen here are around 1,200,000 distinct CDR3 sequences, about 35% observed once, and the top ten hold approximately 10%. The material sequenced was peripheral blood or thyroid tissue (not recorded which). The receptors stem from an adult man with Graves' hyperthyroidism.

This clonotype was recorded many times. This rearrangement joins TRBV11-2 to TRBJ1-2; D is unclear. CDR1 and CDR2 from the germline V gene are SGHAT and FQNNGV. Trimming removed 0 bases at V and 7 bases at J, with 6 bases between. This CDR3 has 12 residues. The CDR3 sequence is CASSLDVVGYTF. CDR3 DNA: TGTGCCAGCAGCTTAGATGTAGTTGGCTACACCTTC. Drawing the rest from reference TRBV11-2 and TRBJ1-2, the complete variable domain is EAGVAQSPRYKIIEKRQSVAFWCNPISGHATLYWYQQILGQGPKLLIQFQNNGVVDDSQLPKDRFSAERLKGVDSTLKIQPAKLEDSAVYLCASSLDVVGYTFGSGTRLTVV.

V is TRBV7-2 and J is TRBJ1-1; D remains unclear. The germline V gene encodes CDR1 SGHTA and CDR2 FQGNSA. This CDR3 is built from 13 residues. V was pared by 4 bases and J by 1 base, with 7 bases between. The CDR3 sequence: CASSSVRNTEAFF. Written as DNA, the CDR3 is TGTGCCAGCAGCTCCGTAAGGAACACTGAAGCTTTCTTT.

This clonotype was observed a handful of times. The chain joins TRBV9 to TRBJ1-2, with D uncertain. Germline-derived CDR1 and CDR2 are SGDLS and YYNGEE. This CDR3 region has 14 residues. Between the trimmed V and J ends, which lost 1 base and 4 bases, there was a span of 11 bases. The chain's CDR3 is CASSVTDVSYGYTF. The CDR3 DNA reads TGTGCCAGCAGCGTAACGGACGTTTCCTATGGCTACACCTTC.

Many counts were recorded for this clonotype. The rearrangement uses TRBV14 and TRBJ2-5, with unresolved D. This CDR3 comprises 15 residues. Trimming left V 4 bases short and J 5 bases short, with 17 bases between. Germline V gives CDR1 SGHDN, CDR2 FVKESK. The CDR3 spells CASSLLSAGPETQYF. The DNA for the CDR3 is TGTGCCAGCAGCCTACTCTCAGCCGGACCGGAGACCCAGTACTTC.

The V and J genes are TRBV29-1 and TRBJ2-5; TRBD1 agrees at 7 bases. Germline-derived CDR1 and CDR2 are SQVTM and ANQGSEA. This CDR3 spans 12 amino acids. As DNA, the CDR3 is TGCAGTTTAACCAACAGGGGCGTGACCCAGTACTTC. Translating gives CSLTNRGVTQYF.